This T cell receptor (beta chain) comes out of a study of breast tumors, draining lymph nodes, adjacent tissues. General study findings and limits: Tumors had less TCR diversity than lymph nodes, more than nontumor tissue.

As regards this clonotype: The antigen is unknown.

Each CDR3 protein is one row after TCRdb ran MiXCR on the multiplex PCR reads. The repertoire has about 270,000 distinct CDR3 sequences, under 35% of them found once; the top ten carry more than 0.85%. The lymph nodes were axillary draining lymph nodes from breast cancer patients. This CDR3 comprises 17 residues. Germline V lookup: CDR1 SGHAT, CDR2 FQNNGV. Trimming at V came to 5 bases and at J to 4 bases, leaving 15 bases not matched to a gene. The rearrangement uses TRBV11-2 and TRBJ2-3; TRBD2 agrees at 7 bases. What was sequenced was axillary lymph node tissue. This receptor was obtained from a female donor with breast cancer. Some clones in this sample may be carry-over from other donors' samples. CDR3 in amino acids: CASSHIREALRPDTQYF. DNA for the CDR3: TGTGCCAGCAGCCACATACGGGAGGCGTTGCGGCCAGATACGCAGTATTTT.